Below are 28 T cell receptor beta chains sequenced from a single sample in a study of T cell changes during pregnancy in multiple sclerosis. Clones were sequenced by immunoSEQ multiplex PCR, and TCRdb holds only the in-frame ones, with some missing. The sample holds under 35,000 clones, about 85% seen once. Sequencing was performed on CD8+ T cells from peripheral blood mononuclear cells, taken after pregnancy. The source is a female donor with multiple sclerosis, enrolled in a pregnancy study.

V and J are TRBV6-5 and TRBJ1-5; possibly TRBD1 for D (5 bases). CDR3 length: 15 residues. V lost 6 bases and J lost 6, with 18 bases in between. Germline lookup yields CDR1 MNHEY and CDR2 SVGAGI. In DNA form, the CDR3 reads TGTGCCAGCAGCCCTCGGGAGACTGGGGGTCAGCCCCAGCATTTT. Translation: CASSPRETGGQPQHF.

The V call is TRBV5-1, the J call TRBJ2-7, with D possibly being TRBD2 (5 bases). Germline CDR1 is SGHRS and CDR2 is YFSETQ. The CDR3 runs to 13 residues. V lost 5 bases and J 2 bases, leaving 11 bases between the germline ends. CDR3 in DNA: TGCGCCAGCAGGGCTGGACTGACCTACGAGCAGTACTTC. Its protein is CASRAGLTYEQYF.

For the CDR3, the DNA is TGTGCCGGCCTTCTAGCGGCCACCGGGGAGCTGTTTTTT. Its protein is CAGLLAATGELFF. The rearrangement uses TRBV19 and TRBJ2-2; 7 bases map to TRBD2. J gave up 4 bases and V 11 bases, and 7 bases lay outside the gene matches. The CDR3 sequence is 13 residues long. Germline values: CDR1 LNHDA, CDR2 SQIVND (reference sequence).

The chain has TRBV6-1 and TRBJ2-5; 13 nucleotides line up with TRBD2. Germline CDR1 reads MNHNS; CDR2 reads SASEGT. V gave up 5 bases and J gave up 1 base; unmatched junction bases: 1. This CDR3 is 15 amino acids long. The CDR3 loop reads CASSRLAGGQETQYF. CDR3 in DNA: TGTGCCAGCAGTAGACTAGCGGGGGGCCAAGAGACCCAGTACTTC.

The V gene is TRBV7-2, the J gene TRBJ2-1, with 8 nucleotides matching TRBD1. Germline V gene sequence: CDR1 SGHTA, CDR2 FQGNSA. V gave up 2 bases and J gave up 2 bases; unmatched junction bases: 5. CDR3 length equals 16 residues. The CDR3 region is CASSLRSDRAYNEQFF. The CDR3 DNA reads TGTGCCAGCAGCTTAAGATCGGACAGGGCCTACAATGAGCAGTTCTTC.

The table lists this clone with a count of one. This rearrangement joins TRBV4-1 to TRBJ2-5; 11 bases are a match to TRBD2. The germline CDR1 and CDR2 sequences are MGHRA and YSYEKL. V gave up 4 bases and J gave up 3 bases; unmatched junction bases: 7. This CDR3 contains 16 residues. The CDR3 DNA reads as TGCGCCAGCAGCCGCACGGGACTAGCGGTTAAAGAGACCCAGTACTTC. It translates to CASSRTGLAVKETQYF.

J is TRBJ2-7 and V is TRBV5-6; TRBD1 agrees at 11 bases. Germline V gene lookup returns CDR1 SGHDT and CDR2 YYEEEE. With V trimmed by 3 bases and J by 7 bases, 12 bases remained unmatched. The CDR3 runs 16 residues. In DNA form, the CDR3 reads TGTGCCAGCAGCTCCCGTCTGGGACAGGGGGGTTATGAGCAGTACTTC. Its translation: CASSSRLGQGGYEQYF.

The genes are TRBV5-1 and TRBJ2-1; 15 nucleotides line up with TRBD2. This CDR3 contains 17 residues. The V gene's germline CDR1 is SGHRS and CDR2 YFSETQ. After removal of 3 bases from V and 9 bases from J, the junction contained 10 bases not matched to a gene. The CDR3 DNA sequence: TGCGCCAGCAGCTCTTTAGGACTAGCGGGGGGGCTTCCTGAGCAGTTCTTC. Translation gives CASSSLGLAGGLPEQFF.

The chain has TRBV25-1 and TRBJ1-3; D not certain. The CDR3 runs 14 residues. The V gene lost 1 base and the J gene lost 6 bases, with 10 bases spanning the gap. The V gene's germline CDR1 is MGHDK and CDR2 SYGVNS. CDR3 DNA: TGTGCCAGCAGTGAATGGGCAGTTACAAACACCATATATTTT. This codes for CASSEWAVTNTIYF. The whole variable domain, filled in from reference TRBV25-1 and TRBJ1-3, reads EADIYQTPRYLVIGTGKKITLECSQTMGHDKMYWYQQDPGMELHLIHYSYGVNSTEKGDLSSESTVSRIRTEHFPLTLESARPSHTSQYLCASSEWAVTNTIYFGEGSWLTVV.

This clone was detected once. V is TRBV27 and J is TRBJ2-7, with 7 bases fitting TRBD1. Germline trimming cut 7 bases from V and 0 bases from J; bases unmatched to any gene: 6. The germline gives CDR1 MNHEY, CDR2 SMNVEV (reference sequence). The CDR3 length is 14 residues. The CDR3 region is CASTSGTASYEQYF. The CDR3 DNA follows: TGTGCCAGCACCTCCGGGACAGCCTCCTACGAGCAGTACTTC.

The genes are TRBV19 and TRBJ2-2; 8 nucleotides agree with TRBD1. The CDR3 consists of 13 residues. V lost 9 bases to trimming and J lost 6 bases; unmatched junction nucleotides: 6. Germline loops: CDR1 LNHDA, CDR2 SQIVND (reference sequence). The CDR3 bases are TGTGCCAGCTCATTACAGGGGGCCGGGGAGCTGTTTTTT. Translating it yields CASSLQGAGELFF.

This sequence joins TRBV10-3 and TRBJ2-1, with D possibly matching TRBD2 (6 bases). The V end lost 8 bases, the J end lost 4 bases, and 15 bases lay between the germline ends. The CDR3 consists of 14 residues. Looked up from germline, CDR1 is ENHRY and CDR2 is SYGVKD. The CDR3 loop reads CAIGEDPTYNEQFF. DNA for the CDR3: TGTGCCATCGGGGAGGACCCTACATACAATGAGCAGTTCTTC.

The chain combines TRBV9 with TRBJ2-7, with 9 bases lining up with TRBD2. This CDR3 comprises 14 residues. J lost 3 bases, V lost 0 bases, and 1 base had no gene match. CDR1 and CDR2 (germline): SGDLS, YYNGEE. CDR3 loop: CASSVGAGGYEQYF. The CDR3 coding sequence is TGTGCCAGCAGCGTAGGAGCGGGGGGCTACGAGCAGTACTTC.

This clone was detected a few times. This chain uses TRBV28 with TRBJ1-5; tentatively, D is TRBD1 (5 bases). V was pared by 2 bases and J by 2 bases, with 7 bases between. The germline V gene has CDR1 MDHEN and CDR2 SYDVKM. The CDR3 totals 14 residues. The CDR3 DNA is TGTGCCAGCAGTTTAAGGGGTGGCAATCAGCCCCAGCATTTT. This sequence encodes CASSLRGGNQPQHF.

The chain recombines TRBV15 with TRBJ1-6; perhaps TRBD1 as D (6 bases). V gave up 0 bases and J gave up 5 bases, with 8 bases separating them. The CDR3 totals 15 residues. Germline V gene sequence: CDR1 LNHNV, CDR2 YYDKDF (reference sequence). The CDR3 sequence is CATSRDQGHNSPLHF. The CDR3 bases are TGTGCCACCAGCAGAGATCAGGGGCATAATTCACCCCTCCACTTT. The variable domain in full, completed from reference TRBV15 and TRBJ1-6, reads DAMVIQNPRYQVTQFGKPVTLSCSQTLNHNVMYWYQQKSSQAPKLLFHYYDKDFNNEADTPDNFQSRRPNTSFCFLDIRSPGLGDTAMYLCATSRDQGHNSPLHFGNGTRLTVT.

The rearrangement links TRBV5-1 to TRBJ2-7; TRBD2 might be the D (5 bases). The length of the CDR3 is 13 residues. Germline loops: CDR1 SGHRS, CDR2 YFSETQ. Trimming removed 2 bases from V and 4 bases from J, with 10 bases in between. This CDR3 reads CASSLADGYEQYF. Here the CDR3 DNA reads TGCGCCAGCAGCTTAGCGGACGGATACGAGCAGTACTTC.

The chain joins TRBV30 to TRBJ1-1, with a possible D match to TRBD1 (5 bases). The length of the CDR3 is 14 residues. Looked up from germline, CDR1 is GTSNPN and CDR2 is SVGIG (reference sequence). Trimming shortened V by 8 bases and J by 1 base, and 17 bases separated the two germline ends. The CDR3: CARKVLGGNTEAFF. CDR3 in DNA: TGTGCCCGTAAAGTTCTCGGGGGGAACACTGAAGCTTTCTTT.

This chain links TRBV10-1 with TRBJ1-4; TRBD1 is a possible D gene (5 bases). The CDR3 has 15 residues. Germline V lookup: CDR1 WNHNN, CDR2 SYGVQD (reference sequence). Trimming cost V 8 bases and J 12 bases, with 25 bases left between them. CDR3 protein: CASDTVEMRQKELFF. In DNA, the CDR3 is TGCGCCAGCGATACCGTTGAGATGAGACAGAAAGAACTGTTTTTT.

The CDR3 region is CASSDLQGSYEQYF. In DNA form, the CDR3 reads TGCGCCAGCAGCGACCTACAGGGAAGCTACGAGCAGTACTTC. The chain combines TRBV5-1 with TRBJ2-7, with a tentative D call TRBD1 (6 bases). The CDR3 totals 14 residues. Germline V CDR1 and CDR2: SGHRS, YFSETQ. V lost 4 bases, J lost 3 bases, and 14 bases lay in between.

The chain combines TRBV9 with TRBJ1-1; D is ambiguous. Trimming shortened V by 0 bases and J by 7 bases, and 13 bases separated the two germline ends. Looked up from germline, CDR1 is SGDLS and CDR2 is YYNGEE. This CDR3 is 14 amino acids long. The CDR3 DNA is TGTGCCAGCAGCGTAGAATCGGGGAGTCTTGAAGCTTTCTTT. As protein: CASSVESGSLEAFF.

The chain combines TRBV18 with TRBJ2-7; TRBD1 aligns across 7 bases. Germline values: CDR1 KGHSH, CDR2 LQKENI. V dropped 5 bases and J dropped 0; count of bases not matched to a gene: 10. The CDR3 length is 16 residues. CDR3 sequence reads: CASSGVGGRSSYEQYF. The CDR3 DNA follows: TGTGCCAGCTCAGGGGTAGGGGGCCGAAGCTCCTACGAGCAGTACTTC.

The chain is built from TRBV6-5 and TRBJ1-2, with 7 bases fitting TRBD1. V was pared by 4 bases and J by 4 bases, with 3 bases of the junction left unmatched. Germline V gene lookup returns CDR1 MNHEY and CDR2 SVGAGI. The CDR3 consists of 13 residues. The DNA of the CDR3 is TGTGCCAGCAGTTTACAGGGGTTCTATGGCTACACCTTC. Translating gives CASSLQGFYGYTF.

The rearrangement links TRBV18 to TRBJ2-1, with TRBD1 matching 11 bases. The CDR3 consists of 15 residues. Trimming took 4 bases from V and 8 from J; bases not matched to a gene: 7. Germline assignment: CDR1 KGHSH and CDR2 LQKENI. The CDR3 nucleotides are TGTGCCAGCTCACAGGGGACAGGGGGGGTCGATGAGCAGTTCTTC. It is translated as CASSQGTGGVDEQFF.

As DNA, the CDR3 is TGCGCCAGCGGGGCCGCGGGGGGGCACAATGAGCAGTTCTTC. Its translation: CASGAAGGHNEQFF. V usage is TRBV10-2 and J usage is TRBJ2-1; 9 bases align to TRBD2. The germline V gene has CDR1 WSHSY and CDR2 SAAADI. The trim removed 8 bases at V and 5 bases at J, leaving 7 bases unmatched. This CDR3 region has 14 residues.

The rearrangement joins TRBV5-6 to TRBJ1-1; 8 nucleotides match TRBD1. The CDR3 contains 14 residues. Trimming removed 4 bases from V and 3 bases from J; junction bases left unmatched: 5. Germline CDR1 SGHDT, CDR2 YYEEEE. The CDR3 spells CASSPDRVDTEAFF. CDR3 coding DNA: TGTGCCAGCAGCCCGGACAGGGTTGACACTGAAGCTTTCTTT. The full variable domain, in which reference TRBV5-6 and TRBJ1-1 provide the parts outside the CDR3, is DAGVTQSPTHLIKTRGQQVTLRCSPKSGHDTVSWYQQALGQGPQFIFQYYEEEERQRGNFPDRFSGHQFPNYSSELNVNALLLGDSALYLCASSPDRVDTEAFFGQGTRLTVV.

V is TRBV7-3 and J is TRBJ2-1; D call uncertain. Germline V gives CDR1 SGHTA, CDR2 FQGTGA. Trimming cost V 2 bases and J 4 bases, with 6 bases left between them. The CDR3 has 13 residues. The CDR3 sequence is CASSLDGYNEQFF. In DNA, the CDR3 is TGTGCCAGCAGCTTAGACGGGTACAATGAGCAGTTCTTC.

The chain uses TRBV5-5 and TRBJ1-2; no clear D. The germline V and J ends were trimmed by 4 bases and 8 bases, with 9 bases remaining between them. This CDR3 contains 11 residues. Germline CDR1 SGHKS, CDR2 YYEKEE (reference sequence). CDR3 nucleotide sequence: TGTGCCAGCAGCCGCAGGCTAGGCTACACCTTC. Translating it yields CASSRRLGYTF.

The genes are TRBV9 and TRBJ1-2; a possible D gene is TRBD1 (5 bases). Germline V gene lookup returns CDR1 SGDLS and CDR2 YYNGEE. The CDR3 covers 15 residues. Trimming stripped 3 bases from V and 1 base from J, with 13 bases between. CDR3 sequence reads: CASSGLRGYNYGYTF. CDR3 DNA: TGTGCCAGCAGCGGCCTCCGGGGGTATAACTATGGCTACACCTTC.